Listed below are T cell receptor beta chains from one sample, sequenced in a study of human T cells and chemical hapten exposure. TCRdb analysed the RACE reads with MiXCR anew, one entry per CDR3 protein. The table has over 80,000 distinct CDR3 sequences, around 9.9% seen once. The material was whole blood, obtained in connection with sensitization to the hapten diphenylcyclopropenone (DPC). Receptors originate from a woman aged 25 to 45 with alopecia areata. Some clones in this sample may be carry-over from other donors' samples. CDR3s include the opening cysteine and the closing phenylalanine or tryptophan. A D gene is named only where the DNA matches it firmly. Where a row states a size, it is once, few, many or the class of an expanded clone; other rows omit it.

J gene	clone size	CDR3 length	V gene	D gene	CDR3 protein	CDR3 DNA
TRBJ1-1	-	15	TRBV20-1	TRBD1	CSADTLGQGGDEAFF	TGCAGTGCGGATACATTGGGACAGGGGGGAGATGAAGCTTTCTTT
TRBJ2-7	many	14	TRBV28	-	CASSVWTDTYEQYF	TGTGCCAGCAGTGTCTGGACGGATACCTACGAGCAGTACTTC
TRBJ2-3	few	14	TRBV12-3/TRBV12-4	TRBD1	CASRGTEVPDTQYF	TGTGCCAGCAGAGGGACAGAGGTTCCAGATACGCAGTATTTT
TRBJ1-2	many	14	TRBV7-6	TRBD1	CASSLGTANYGYTF	TGTGCCAGCAGCTTGGGGACAGCAAACTATGGCTACACCTTC
TRBJ1-5	few	17	TRBV4-1	TRBD1	CASSQAPGTGVHQPQHF	TGCGCCAGCAGCCAAGCTCCGGGGACAGGAGTCCATCAGCCCCAGCATTTT
TRBJ2-7	few	14	TRBV20-1	TRBD1	CSARGTGGLYEQYF	TGCAGTGCTAGAGGGACAGGGGGGTTGTACGAGCAGTACTTC
TRBJ2-3	few	19	TRBV4-1	-	CASSQEALRDSRSTDTQYF	TGCGCCAGCAGCCAAGAAGCCCTCCGGGACTCAAGAAGCACAGATACGCAGTATTTT
TRBJ1-2	few	16	TRBV27	TRBD1	CASSLGATGGVRGYTF	TGTGCCAGCAGTTTAGGGGCGACAGGGGGCGTAAGGGGCTACACCTTC
TRBJ1-1	many	14	TRBV6-2/TRBV6-3	TRBD1	CASRRTGGYTEAFF	TGTGCCAGCAGGCGGACAGGAGGGTACACTGAAGCTTTCTTT
TRBJ2-4	few	14	TRBV27	TRBD2	CASSRGGSGDIQYF	TGTGCCAGCAGCCGCGGCGGTAGCGGGGACATTCAGTACTTC
TRBJ1-4	many	14	TRBV18	-	CASSPGLANEKLFF	TGTGCCAGCTCACCGGGCCTCGCTAATGAAAAACTGTTTTTT
TRBJ1-2	many	14	TRBV9	-	CASSVGVANYGYTF	TGTGCCAGCAGCGTAGGAGTAGCTAACTATGGCTACACCTTC
TRBJ1-2	few	14	TRBV7-2	-	CASSFEHRNYGYTF	TGTGCCAGCAGCTTCGAACACAGGAACTATGGCTACACCTTC
TRBJ2-7	-	13	TRBV11-2	TRBD2	CASSLSSGYEQYF	TGTGCCAGCAGCTTATCTAGCGGGTACGAGCAGTACTTC
TRBJ2-5	many	18	TRBV11-3	TRBD2	CASSLPSGRAPRCETQYF	TGTGCCAGCAGCCTACCTAGCGGGAGGGCCCCCAGGTGTGAGACCCAGTACTTC
TRBJ2-4	few	13	TRBV7-2	-	CASSLIQGSLRYF	TGTGCCAGCAGCTTAATACAGGGATCTTTGCGGTACTTC
TRBJ1-1	-	13	TRBV7-8	-	CASSTDRSDQAFF	TGTGCCAGCAGCACCGACAGGTCAGATCAAGCTTTCTTT
TRBJ2-7	-	15	TRBV4-1	TRBD1	CASSQDVGGSYEQYF	TGCGCCAGCAGCCAAGATGTAGGGGGCAGCTACGAGCAGTACTTC
TRBJ1-5	-	17	TRBV18	-	CASSLGLGGNSNQPQHF	TGTGCCAGCTCCCTTGGACTCGGAGGGAATAGCAATCAGCCCCAGCATTTT
TRBJ1-1	-	13	TRBV29-1	TRBD1	CSAGTGGNTEAFF	TGCAGCGCTGGGACAGGGGGGAACACTGAAGCTTTCTTT
TRBJ2-7	few	14	TRBV19	-	CASSPGTKGSEQYF	TGTGCCAGTAGTCCAGGGACAAAGGGGTCCGAGCAGTACTTC
TRBJ1-4	few	15	TRBV12-3/TRBV12-4	-	CASSSGVGGGEKLFF	TGTGCCAGCAGCTCCGGGGTCGGGGGGGGTGAAAAACTGTTTTTT
TRBJ1-2	many	12	TRBV28	-	CASSLRSYGYTF	TGTGCCAGCAGTTTGCGCTCCTATGGCTACACCTTC
TRBJ1-5	-	13	TRBV7-2	-	CASSVTGNQPQHF	TGTGCCAGCAGCGTTACAGGGAATCAGCCCCAGCATTTT
TRBJ2-1	many	13	TRBV3-1	-	CASTSGSYNEQFF	TGTGCCAGCACTAGTGGGTCCTACAATGAGCAGTTCTTC
TRBJ1-6	-	12	TRBV10-3	-	CASASGSSPLHF	TGTGCCAGTGCGTCTGGGTCCTCACCCCTCCACTTT
TRBJ1-2	-	16	TRBV3-1	-	CASSQDMVVRNYGYTF	TGTGCCAGCAGCCAAGATATGGTCGTACGGAACTATGGCTACACCTTC